The 21 T cell receptor beta chains given below trace back to one sample, sequenced in a study of immune evolution from preneoplasia to lung adenocarcinoma. Some clones are missing from TCRdb's copy, which holds only in-frame ones; the method was immunoSEQ multiplex PCR. The sample has about 6,100 clones; roughly 80% are singletons. The material sequenced was FFPE adjacent normal lung tissue. The receptors here all came from a donor of 70 years or more with lung adenocarcinoma.

The chain uses TRBV28 and TRBJ1-1; D gene unclear. CDR1 and CDR2 from the germline V gene are MDHEN and SYDVKM. V shed 2 bases and J shed 6 bases, with 10 bases lying between them. CDR3 length: 13 residues. CDR3 amino acids: CASSLRVRPEAFF. In DNA, the CDR3 is TGTGCCAGCAGTTTAAGAGTCAGGCCTGAAGCTTTCTTT.

The V gene is TRBV6-5, the J gene TRBJ2-7; TRBD1 aligns across 11 bases. The CDR3 spans 15 residues. The V segment lost 6 bases and the J segment 5 bases; nucleotides outside the gene matches: 9. CDR1 MNHEY and CDR2 SVGAGI come from the germline V gene. The CDR3 nucleotides read TGTGCCAGCAGCCGGACAGGGGGCGAAGTGAACGAGCAGTACTTC. It is translated as CASSRTGGEVNEQYF.

The rearrangement uses TRBV18 and TRBJ2-1, with 7 bases identical to TRBD2. This CDR3 is 13 amino acids long. J was trimmed by 7 bases and V by 5 bases; bases with no gene match: 5. Germline CDR1 reads KGHSH; CDR2 reads LQKENI. CDR3 sequence (DNA): TGTGCCAGCTCATCGGGACTATCGAATGAGCAGTTCTTC. It codes for CASSSGLSNEQFF.

The chain joins TRBV7-2 to TRBJ2-3; the D is unclear. CDR3 length equals 12 residues. CDR1 and CDR2 (germline): SGHTA, FQGNSA. Trimming left V 3 bases short and J 6 bases short, with 7 bases between. The CDR3 region has the DNA TGTGCCAGCAGCTTTGACTGGGATACGCAGTATTTT. Its protein is CASSFDWDTQYF.

This chain uses TRBV5-4 with TRBJ2-3, with TRBD2 as a possible D gene (7 bases). This CDR3 has 13 residues. The germline V gene encodes CDR1 SGHNT and CDR2 YYREEE (reference sequence). The V end was cut by 4 bases, the J end by 4 bases, with 10 bases between. The CDR3 here is CASSTGGADTQYF. The CDR3 coding sequence is TGTGCCAGCAGCACGGGGGGCGCAGATACGCAGTATTTT. The whole variable domain, filled in from reference TRBV5-4 and TRBJ2-3, reads ETGVTQSPTHLIKTRGQQVTLRCSSQSGHNTVSWYQQALGQGPQFIFQYYREEENGRGNFPPRFSGLQFPNYSSELNVNALELDDSALYLCASSTGGADTQYFGPGTRLTVL.

V and J are TRBV10-3 and TRBJ1-1; 8 positions agree with TRBD1. Per germline, CDR1 ENHRY and CDR2 SYGVKD. The CDR3 is made up of 13 amino acids. Trimming at V came to 7 bases and at J to 0 bases, leaving 1 base not matched to a gene. The chain's CDR3 is CAITGGMNTEAFF. CDR3 nucleotide sequence: TGTGCCATCACAGGGGGCATGAACACTGAAGCTTTCTTT.

A word on this clone: The same CDR3 arises from other DNA sequences in this sample as well. This chain links TRBV5-1 with TRBJ2-1, with TRBD1 identical over 11 bases. V shed 3 bases and J 7 bases; nucleotides not matched to a gene: 12. The CDR3 length is 17 residues. The germline V gene has CDR1 SGHRS and CDR2 YFSETQ. The CDR3 region is CASSSRLGTGGLNEQFF. Written as DNA, the CDR3 is TGCGCCAGCAGCTCCCGCCTAGGGACAGGGGGTCTGAATGAGCAGTTCTTC.

V and J are TRBV4-1 and TRBJ1-1; D unresolved. V was trimmed by 2 bases and J by 3 bases, leaving 7 bases between them. The CDR3 length is 13 residues. Germline V gene lookup returns CDR1 MGHRA and CDR2 YSYEKL. Written as DNA, the CDR3 is TGCGCCAGCAGCCAATCCTTGGACACTGAAGCTTTCTTT. Its translation is CASSQSLDTEAFF.

The chain links TRBV29-1 to TRBJ1-1; TRBD1 matches 9 bases. CDR1 is SQVTM and CDR2 is ANQGSEA in the germline V gene. V lost 6 bases and J lost 5; bases outside the gene matches: 10. This CDR3 spans 14 amino acids. The CDR3 reads CSVTRQGGRTEAFF. The CDR3 DNA follows: TGCAGCGTCACCAGACAGGGGGGGAGGACTGAAGCTTTCTTT.

The rearrangement links TRBV11-3 to TRBJ1-2; unclear D gene. The CDR3 extends over 13 amino acids. V lost 0 bases, J lost 4 bases, and 6 bases lay in between. CDR1 is SGHNT and CDR2 is YENEEA in the germline V gene. Here the CDR3 DNA reads TGTGCCAGCAGCTTAGATTTGGGCTATGGCTACACCTTC. It specifies CASSLDLGYGYTF. The entire variable domain, with the rest obtained from reference TRBV11-3 and TRBJ1-2, is as follows: EAGVVQSPRYKIIEKKQPVAFWCNPISGHNTLYWYLQNLGQGPELLIRYENEEAVDDSQLPKDRFSAERLKGVDSTLKIQPAELGDSAVYLCASSLDLGYGYTFGSGTRLTVV.

The V and J genes are TRBV11-2 and TRBJ2-5; D call uncertain. CDR1 and CDR2 from the germline V gene are SGHAT and FQNNGV. V was pared by 3 bases and J by 4 bases, with 6 bases between. The CDR3 spans 12 residues. CDR3 protein: CASSLTGETQYF. The CDR3 region has the DNA TGTGCCAGCAGCTTGACTGGAGAGACCCAGTACTTC.

The rearrangement uses TRBV18 and TRBJ2-7; 8 positions match TRBD2. The CDR3 extends over 15 amino acids. The ends lost 0 bases at V and 2 bases at J; junction bases unmatched: 3. CDR1 is KGHSH, CDR2 LQKENI, per germline. In nucleotides, the CDR3 is TGTGCCAGCTCACCACCAGGAGCGGGAGCCTACGAGCAGTACTTC. Translation: CASSPPGAGAYEQYF.

The rearrangement joins TRBV21-1 to TRBJ1-1; the table's D call of TRBD1 was not tested on the DNA. TRBV21-1 counts as a pseudogene. CDR3 length: 15 residues. CDR3 coding DNA: TGTGCCAGCAGCAAATGGAGCAGGGGGAACACTGAAGCTTTCTTT. This sequence encodes CASSKWSRGNTEAFF.

The chain couples TRBV4-1 to TRBJ2-5, with D tentatively TRBD2 (5 bases). Germline V gives CDR1 MGHRA, CDR2 YSYEKL. The CDR3 covers 11 residues. Trimming cost V 3 bases and J 9 bases, with 8 bases left between them. The CDR3 sequence is CASSQGVAQYF. CDR3 bases: TGCGCCAGCAGCCAGGGAGTGGCCCAGTACTTC.

This rearrangement joins TRBV29-1 to TRBJ2-7; D may be TRBD1 or TRBD2 (5 bases each). Trimming removed 4 bases from V and 6 bases from J, with 19 bases in between. The CDR3 length is 14 residues. Germline V gene sequence: CDR1 SQVTM, CDR2 ANQGSEA. CDR3 coding DNA: TGCAGCGTTGCCTTACTCGGGACCGCCACCGAGCAGTACTTC. This codes for CSVALLGTATEQYF.

This clone appeared a few times. The V call is TRBV15, the J call TRBJ1-4; no clear D. Between the trimmed V and J ends, which lost 5 bases and 6 bases, there was a span of 7 bases. Germline values: CDR1 LNHNV, CDR2 YYDKDF (reference sequence). The CDR3 consists of 12 residues. As DNA, the CDR3 is TGTGCCACCAGCGAGGGCTATGAAAAACTGTTTTTT. It specifies CATSEGYEKLFF. Full variable domain (missing parts from reference TRBV15 and TRBJ1-4): DAMVIQNPRYQVTQFGKPVTLSCSQTLNHNVMYWYQQKSSQAPKLLFHYYDKDFNNEADTPDNFQSRRPNTSFCFLDIRSPGLGDTAMYLCATSEGYEKLFFGSGTQLSVL.

The V and J genes are TRBV18 and TRBJ1-1; D is possibly TRBD1 (6 bases). This CDR3 spans 14 amino acids. V was pared by 2 bases and J by 0 bases, with 7 bases between. CDR1 and CDR2 from the germline V gene are KGHSH and LQKENI. CDR3 residues: CASSPGDMNTEAFF. The CDR3, as DNA: TGTGCCAGCTCACCAGGGGACATGAACACTGAAGCTTTCTTT.

The chain links TRBV5-5 to TRBJ1-4; D might be TRBD1 (5 bases). The CDR3 sequence is 14 residues long. Germline values: CDR1 SGHKS, CDR2 YYEKEE (reference sequence). Trimming pared 0 bases from V and 7 bases from J, leaving 10 bases between. The CDR3 nucleotides are TGTGCCAGCAGCTTGGCCGGGGGGGGTGAAAAACTGTTTTTT. This codes for CASSLAGGGEKLFF. The full variable domain, its missing parts supplied by reference TRBV5-5 and TRBJ1-4, is DAGVTQSPTHLIKTRGQQVTLRCSPISGHKSVSWYQQVLGQGPQFIFQYYEKEERGRGNFPDRFSARQFPNYSSELNVNALLLGDSALYLCASSLAGGGEKLFFGSGTQLSVL.

The chain is built from TRBV30 and TRBJ1-1; TRBD1 matches at 7 bases. CDR3 length equals 14 residues. The germline gives CDR1 GTSNPN, CDR2 SVGIG (reference sequence). Trimming at V came to 3 bases and at J to 6 bases, leaving 10 bases not matched to a gene. CDR3 sequence reads: CAWSAPGGWAEAFF. CDR3 nucleotide sequence: TGTGCCTGGAGCGCTCCAGGGGGTTGGGCTGAAGCTTTCTTT. Looking up the rest from reference TRBV30 and TRBJ1-1 gives the full variable domain: SQTIHQWPATLVQPVGSPLSLECTVEGTSNPNLYWYRQAAGRGLQLLFYSVGIGQISSEVPQNLSASRPQDRQFILSSKKLLLSDSGFYLCAWSAPGGWAEAFFGQGTRLTVV.

The V gene is TRBV29-1, the J gene TRBJ2-7, with TRBD2 matching over 7 bases. The J segment lost 4 bases and the V segment lost 1 base, leaving 7 bases of the junction unmatched. CDR3 size: 14 residues. The germline V gene encodes CDR1 SQVTM and CDR2 ANQGSEA. Here the CDR3 DNA reads TGCAGCGTTGAAGGGCTAGCGGAGAATTACGAGCAGTACTTC. It specifies CSVEGLAENYEQYF.

For the CDR3, the DNA is TGTGCCAGCAGGGTTCAGGGCGGACTAGCGGATTACAATGAGCAGTTCTTC. This codes for CASRVQGGLADYNEQFF. The chain couples TRBV21-1 to TRBJ2-1; the D call TRBD2 from the table was never checked on the DNA. TRBV21-1 is given as a pseudogene. This CDR3 comprises 17 residues.